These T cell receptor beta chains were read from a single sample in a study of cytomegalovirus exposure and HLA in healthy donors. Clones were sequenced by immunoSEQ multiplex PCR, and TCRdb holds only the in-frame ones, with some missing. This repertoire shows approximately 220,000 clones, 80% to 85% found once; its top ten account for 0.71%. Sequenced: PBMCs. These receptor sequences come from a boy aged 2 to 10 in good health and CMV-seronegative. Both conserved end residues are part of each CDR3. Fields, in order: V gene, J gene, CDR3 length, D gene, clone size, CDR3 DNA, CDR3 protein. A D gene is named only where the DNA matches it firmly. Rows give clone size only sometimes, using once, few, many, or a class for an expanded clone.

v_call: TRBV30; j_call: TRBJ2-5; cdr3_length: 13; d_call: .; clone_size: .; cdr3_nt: TGTGCCTGGAGGACACAGGGTCAAGAGACCCAGTACTTC; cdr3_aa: CAWRTQGQETQYF
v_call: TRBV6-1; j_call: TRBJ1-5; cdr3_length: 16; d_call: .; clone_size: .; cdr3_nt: TGTGCCAGCAGTGATGAGATACAGGGAGTACGTCAGCCCCAGCATTTT; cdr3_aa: CASSDEIQGVRQPQHF
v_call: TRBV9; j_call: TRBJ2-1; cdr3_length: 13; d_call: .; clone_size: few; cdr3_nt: TGTGCCAGCAGCGTGTCAGGCTACAATGAGCAGTTCTTC; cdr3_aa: CASSVSGYNEQFF
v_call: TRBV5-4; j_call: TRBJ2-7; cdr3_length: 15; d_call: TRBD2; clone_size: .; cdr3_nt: TGTGCCAGCAGCCCGACGGGAGGCGGAGACTACGAGCAGTACTTC; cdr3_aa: CASSPTGGGDYEQYF
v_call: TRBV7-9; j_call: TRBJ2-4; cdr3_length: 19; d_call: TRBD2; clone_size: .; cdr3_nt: TGTGCCAGCAGCTTAGGGTCGGCTAGCGGAAGGCTAGCCAAAAACATTCAGTACTTC; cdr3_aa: CASSLGSASGRLAKNIQYF
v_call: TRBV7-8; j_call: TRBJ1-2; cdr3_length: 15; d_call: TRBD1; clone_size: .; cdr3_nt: TGTGCCAGCAGCGCACCGGGACAGGGGGACTATGGCTACACCTTC; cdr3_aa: CASSAPGQGDYGYTF
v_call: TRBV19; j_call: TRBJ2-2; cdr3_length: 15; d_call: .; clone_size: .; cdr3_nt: TGTGCCAGTCACTTGGCAGGGACGAACACCGGGGAGCTGTTTTTT; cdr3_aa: CASHLAGTNTGELFF
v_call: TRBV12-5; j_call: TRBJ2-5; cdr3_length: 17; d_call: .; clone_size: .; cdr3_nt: TGTGCTAGTGGTTTGGTACCCTCCCCTAGCGCCCAAGGGACCCAGTACTTC; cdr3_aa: CASGLVPSPSAQGTQYF
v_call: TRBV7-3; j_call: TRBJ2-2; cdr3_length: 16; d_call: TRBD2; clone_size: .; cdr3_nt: TGTGCCAGCAGCCGGGAGACTAGCGGGGAGGCCGGGGAGCTGTTTTTT; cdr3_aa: CASSRETSGEAGELFF
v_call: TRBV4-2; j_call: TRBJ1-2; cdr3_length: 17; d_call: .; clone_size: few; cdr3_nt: TGTGCCAGCAGCCAAGATTTTTTGGCAGGGGTGAACTATGGCTACACCTTC; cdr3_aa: CASSQDFLAGVNYGYTF
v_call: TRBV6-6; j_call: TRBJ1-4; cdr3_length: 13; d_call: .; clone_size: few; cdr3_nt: TGTGCCAGCAACGTCTGGCGGAATGAAAAACTGTTTTTT; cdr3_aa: CASNVWRNEKLFF
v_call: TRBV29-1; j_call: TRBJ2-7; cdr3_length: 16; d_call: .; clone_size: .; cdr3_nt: TGCAGCGTTGAATTTGCAGGGGCAGGCCTCACCTACGAGCAGTACTTC; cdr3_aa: CSVEFAGAGLTYEQYF
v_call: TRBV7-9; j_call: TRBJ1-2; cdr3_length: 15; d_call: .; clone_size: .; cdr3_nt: TGTGCCAGCAGCCTCGGGGGAGGAGTAGAGGATGGCTACACCTTC; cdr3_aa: CASSLGGGVEDGYTF
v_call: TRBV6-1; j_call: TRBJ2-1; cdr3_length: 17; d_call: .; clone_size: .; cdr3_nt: TGTGCCAGCAGTGGTATTAGAGCAGGAAGCTCCTACAATGAGCAGTTCTTC; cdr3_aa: CASSGIRAGSSYNEQFF
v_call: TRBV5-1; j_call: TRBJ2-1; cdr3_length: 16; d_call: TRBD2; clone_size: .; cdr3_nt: TGCGCCAGCAGCCTAGACGGACTAGCTGTCAGGGGTGAGCAGTTCTTC; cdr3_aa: CASSLDGLAVRGEQFF
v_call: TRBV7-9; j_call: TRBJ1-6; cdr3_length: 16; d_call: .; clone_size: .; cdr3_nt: TGTTCCAGCAGCTTAGGTGGCAGTTTCTATAATTCACCCCTCCACTTT; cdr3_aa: CSSSLGGSFYNSPLHF
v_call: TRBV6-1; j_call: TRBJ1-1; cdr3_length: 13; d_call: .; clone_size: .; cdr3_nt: TGTGCCAGCAGTGGGACAGTCAACACTGAAGCTTTCTTT; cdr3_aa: CASSGTVNTEAFF
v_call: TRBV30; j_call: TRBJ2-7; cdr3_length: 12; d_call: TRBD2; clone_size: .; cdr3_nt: TGTGCCTGGAGTCCCGGGGGGGACGAGCAGTACTTC; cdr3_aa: CAWSPGGDEQYF
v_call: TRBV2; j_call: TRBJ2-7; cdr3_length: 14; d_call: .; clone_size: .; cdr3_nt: TGTGCCAGCAGTACCGGGTCTCCACCGTACGAGCAGTACTTC; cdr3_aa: CASSTGSPPYEQYF
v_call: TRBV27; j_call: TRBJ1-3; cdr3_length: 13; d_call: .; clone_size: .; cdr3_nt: TGTGCCAGCAGTCAGTCCTCTGGAAACACCATATATTTT; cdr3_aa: CASSQSSGNTIYF
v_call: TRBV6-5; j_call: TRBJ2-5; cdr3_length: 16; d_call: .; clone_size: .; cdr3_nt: TGTGCCAGCAGTTACTCGATACTTAGGACACAAGAGACCCAGTACTTC; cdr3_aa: CASSYSILRTQETQYF
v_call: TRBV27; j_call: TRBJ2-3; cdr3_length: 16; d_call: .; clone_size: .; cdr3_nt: TGTGCCAGCAGTTCCTCCGGGACTCATCGGGCGGATACGCAGTATTTT; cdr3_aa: CASSSSGTHRADTQYF
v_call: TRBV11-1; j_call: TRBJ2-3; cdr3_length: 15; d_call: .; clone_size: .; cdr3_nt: TGTGCCAGCAGCTTAGACGGACAAACCACAGATACGCAGTATTTT; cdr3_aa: CASSLDGQTTDTQYF
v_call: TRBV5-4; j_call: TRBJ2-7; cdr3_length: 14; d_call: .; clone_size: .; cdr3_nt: TGTGCCAGCAGCCGAGGGGGGGGGCTGGTCGAGCAGTACTTC; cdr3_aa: CASSRGGGLVEQYF
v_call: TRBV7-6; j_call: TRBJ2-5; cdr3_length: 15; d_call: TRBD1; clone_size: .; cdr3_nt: TGTGCCAGCAGCCCCGGGCAGGGGGCGATCGAGACCCAGTACTTC; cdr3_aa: CASSPGQGAIETQYF
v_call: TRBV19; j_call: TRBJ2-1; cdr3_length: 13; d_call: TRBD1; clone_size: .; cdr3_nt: TGTGCCAGTAGTAGTCACAGGGGTAATGAGCAGTTCTTC; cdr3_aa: CASSSHRGNEQFF
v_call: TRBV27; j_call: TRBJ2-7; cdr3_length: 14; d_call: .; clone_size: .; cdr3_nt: TGTGCCAGCAGTTTATCGCCGGAGACCTACGAGCAGTACTTC; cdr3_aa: CASSLSPETYEQYF
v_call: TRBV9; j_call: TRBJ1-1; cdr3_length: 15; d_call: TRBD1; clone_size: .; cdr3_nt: TGTGCCAGCAGCGTGGACAGGGGAGGTTGGACTGAAGCTTTCTTT; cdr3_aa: CASSVDRGGWTEAFF
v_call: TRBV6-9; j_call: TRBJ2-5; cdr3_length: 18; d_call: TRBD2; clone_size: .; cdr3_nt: TGTGCCAGCAGTTGCCCGGGACTAGCGGGACTATGCAGTTGGACCCAGTACTTC; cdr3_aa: CASSCPGLAGLCSWTQYF
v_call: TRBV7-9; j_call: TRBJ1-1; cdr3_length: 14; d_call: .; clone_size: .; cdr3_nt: TGTGCCAGCAGCTTATTAAACTCGGACACTGAAGCTTTCTTT; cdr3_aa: CASSLLNSDTEAFF
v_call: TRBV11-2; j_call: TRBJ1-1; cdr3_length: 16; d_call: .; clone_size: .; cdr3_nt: TGTGCCAGCAGCTTGGCTGGGAGGGAGGTGGGGACTGAAGCTTTCTTT; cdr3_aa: CASSLAGREVGTEAFF
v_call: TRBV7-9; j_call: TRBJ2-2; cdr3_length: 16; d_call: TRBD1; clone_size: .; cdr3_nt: TGTTCCAGCAGTCACACCGGGACAGCGAACACCGGGGAGCTGTTTTTT; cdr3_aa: CSSSHTGTANTGELFF
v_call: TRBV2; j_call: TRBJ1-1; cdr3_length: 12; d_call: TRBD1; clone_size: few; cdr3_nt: TGTGCCGGGGACAGGGGGCCCGAGAGGGCTTTCTTT; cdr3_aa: CAGDRGPERAFF
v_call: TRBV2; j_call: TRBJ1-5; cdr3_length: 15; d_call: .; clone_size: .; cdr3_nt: TGTGCCAGCAGTGAAGCCCTACAGGGCTTCCAGCCCCAGCATTTT; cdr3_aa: CASSEALQGFQPQHF
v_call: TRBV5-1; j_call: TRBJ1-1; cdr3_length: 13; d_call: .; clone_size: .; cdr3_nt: TGCGCCAGCTTCTCCGAGGCCGGGGCTGAAGCTTTCTTT; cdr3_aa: CASFSEAGAEAFF
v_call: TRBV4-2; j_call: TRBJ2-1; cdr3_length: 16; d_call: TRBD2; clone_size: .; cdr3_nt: TGTGCCAGCAGCCAAGTCGCACTAGCGGGAGCTGATGAGCAGTTCTTC; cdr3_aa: CASSQVALAGADEQFF
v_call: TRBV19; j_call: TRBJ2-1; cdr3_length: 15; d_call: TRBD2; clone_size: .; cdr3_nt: TGTGCCAGTAGAAGTACTAGCGGGAGAAAAAATGAGCAGTTCTTC; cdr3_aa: CASRSTSGRKNEQFF
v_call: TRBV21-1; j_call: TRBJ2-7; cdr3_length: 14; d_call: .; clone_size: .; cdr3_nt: TGTGCCAGCAGCATAAACAGGAGTCCCTACGAGCAGTACTTC; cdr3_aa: CASSINRSPYEQYF
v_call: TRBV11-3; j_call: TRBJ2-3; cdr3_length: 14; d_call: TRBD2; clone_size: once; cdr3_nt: TGTGCCAGCAGCTTAGAACTAGCGTCAGATACGCAGTATTTT; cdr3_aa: CASSLELASDTQYF
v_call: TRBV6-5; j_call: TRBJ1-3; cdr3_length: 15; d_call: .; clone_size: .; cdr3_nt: TGTGCCAGCAGTTTTGGGGGGGGCTCTGGAAACACCATATATTTT; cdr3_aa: CASSFGGGSGNTIYF
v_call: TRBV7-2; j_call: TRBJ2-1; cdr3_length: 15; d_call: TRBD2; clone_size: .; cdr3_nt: TGTGCCAGCAGCCTAACTAGCGGGCCTTACAATGAGCAGTTCTTC; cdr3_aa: CASSLTSGPYNEQFF
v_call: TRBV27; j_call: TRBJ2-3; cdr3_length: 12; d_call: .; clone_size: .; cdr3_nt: TGTGCCAGCAGCCTCCCCGCAGATACGCAGTATTTT; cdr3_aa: CASSLPADTQYF
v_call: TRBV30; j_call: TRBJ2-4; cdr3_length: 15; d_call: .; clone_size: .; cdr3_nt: TGTGCCTGGAGTGCCCAGACAATAGCCAAAAACATTCAGTACTTC; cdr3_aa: CAWSAQTIAKNIQYF
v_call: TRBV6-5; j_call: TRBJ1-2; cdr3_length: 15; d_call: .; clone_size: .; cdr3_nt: TGTGCCAGCAGCGAAAGGGTTCGCGGGAACTATGGCTACACCTTC; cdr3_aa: CASSERVRGNYGYTF
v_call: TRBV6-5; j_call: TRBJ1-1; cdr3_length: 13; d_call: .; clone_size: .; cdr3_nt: TGTGCCAGCACTTCGCCGGTGAACACTGAAGCTTTCTTT; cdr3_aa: CASTSPVNTEAFF
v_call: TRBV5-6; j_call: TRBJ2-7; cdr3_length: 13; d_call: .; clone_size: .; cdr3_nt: TGTGCCAGCAGCTTGGGGACTATCTACGAGCAGTACTTC; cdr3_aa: CASSLGTIYEQYF
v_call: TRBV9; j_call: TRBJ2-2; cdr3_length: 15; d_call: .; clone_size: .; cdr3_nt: TGTGCCAGCAGCGTAGCTACTAGCTTGTCCGGGGAGCTGTTTTTT; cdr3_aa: CASSVATSLSGELFF
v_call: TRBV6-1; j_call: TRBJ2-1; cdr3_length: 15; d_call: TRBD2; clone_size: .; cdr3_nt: TGTGCCAGCAGTGGAGGGCTAGCGGCCTACAATGAGCAGTTCTTC; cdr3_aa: CASSGGLAAYNEQFF